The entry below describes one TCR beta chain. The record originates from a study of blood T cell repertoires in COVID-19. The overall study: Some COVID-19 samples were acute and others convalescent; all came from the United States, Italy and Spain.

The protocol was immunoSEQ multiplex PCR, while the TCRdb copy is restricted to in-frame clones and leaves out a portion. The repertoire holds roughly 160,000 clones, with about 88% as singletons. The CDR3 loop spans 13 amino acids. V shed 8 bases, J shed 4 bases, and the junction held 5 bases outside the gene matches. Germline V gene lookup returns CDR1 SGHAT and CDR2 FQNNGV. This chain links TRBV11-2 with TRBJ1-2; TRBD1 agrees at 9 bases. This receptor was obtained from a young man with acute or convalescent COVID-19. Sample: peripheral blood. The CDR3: CASSPGQGYGYTF. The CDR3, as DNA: TGTGCCAGCTCTCCGGGACAGGGCTATGGCTACACCTTC.